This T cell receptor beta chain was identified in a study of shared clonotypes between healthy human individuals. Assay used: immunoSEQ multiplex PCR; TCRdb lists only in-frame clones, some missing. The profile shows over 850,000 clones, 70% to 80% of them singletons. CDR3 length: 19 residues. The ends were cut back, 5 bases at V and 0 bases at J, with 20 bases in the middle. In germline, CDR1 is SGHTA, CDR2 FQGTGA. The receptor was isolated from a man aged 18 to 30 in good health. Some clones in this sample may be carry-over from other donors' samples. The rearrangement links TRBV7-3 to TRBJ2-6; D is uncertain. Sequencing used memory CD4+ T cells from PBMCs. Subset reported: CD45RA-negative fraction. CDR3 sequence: CASSPQGSSTTSGANVLTF. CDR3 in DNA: TGTGCCAGCAGCCCCCAAGGGTCCTCAACCACCTCTGGGGCCAACGTCCTGACTTTC.